These 15 T cell receptor beta chains were all obtained from the same sample, sequenced in a study of T cells expressing NK-cell markers. Following a re-call of the 5' RACE reads, TCRdb has one entry per CDR3 protein and lacks DNA. The sample features about 260,000 distinct CDR3 sequences, with 4% to 4.5% in its top ten. Source material: blood T cells: a sorted CD56 or NKG2C T cell subset, CD4+ or CD8+ T cells, or bulk PBMC T cells (not recorded which). Receptors originate from a woman between 18 and 75 years old in good health.

The chain employs TRBV19 and TRBJ2-1; there is no DNA to check the TCRdb D call of TRBD2. The germline V gene encodes CDR1 LNHDA and CDR2 SQIVND (reference sequence). This CDR3 region has 14 residues. The CDR3 is CASVPSGTYNEQFF.

The chain uses TRBV2 and TRBJ2-5. CDR1 is SNHLY and CDR2 is FYNNEI in the germline V gene. This CDR3 contains 11 residues. CDR3: CASRDLETQYF.

The chain carries TRBV4-3 and TRBJ2-3; the TCRdb call, TRBD2, lacks DNA for checking. CDR3 length equals 15 residues. CDR1 is LGHNA and CDR2 is YSLEER in the germline V gene. CDR3 loop: CASSQLAGERDTQYF.

This sequence joins TRBV14 and TRBJ1-2; the D gene TCRdb calls, TRBD1, cannot be checked with no DNA. Looked up from germline, CDR1 is SGHDN and CDR2 is FVKESK. The CDR3 is made up of 15 amino acids. CDR3 residues: CASSQGIQGRGGYTF.

The V call is TRBV29-1, the J call TRBJ1-2; without DNA, the TCRdb call of TRBD1 cannot be checked. Germline V gene sequence: CDR1 SQVTM, CDR2 ANQGSEA. The CDR3 consists of 13 residues. The CDR3 sequence is CSAQTGAPYGYTF.

The chain links TRBV24-1 to TRBJ2-3; TCRdb selects TRBD1, and the lack of DNA leaves this call unchecked. Germline V CDR1 and CDR2: KGHDR, SFDVKD. CDR3 length: 15 residues. This CDR3 is CASPGQPPRTDTQYF.

The V gene is TRBV10-2, the J gene TRBJ2-3; with no DNA, the TCRdb D assignment of TRBD1 cannot be verified. Germline V lookup: CDR1 WSHSY, CDR2 SAAADI. This CDR3 comprises 13 residues. The CDR3 protein is CASRGTGTDTQYF.

The V call is TRBV10-3, the J call TRBJ2-3; TCRdb picks TRBD2, but there is no DNA to check that call. Germline loops: CDR1 ENHRY, CDR2 SYGVKD. This CDR3 has 14 amino acids. The CDR3 protein is CASSRGSSTDTQYF.

CDR3 residues: CASRRISYNEQFF. The rearrangement uses TRBV2 and TRBJ2-1. Germline CDR1 and CDR2: SNHLY and FYNNEI. The CDR3 has 13 residues.

The rearrangement uses TRBV4-1 and TRBJ1-2; no DNA is available, so the TRBD1 call from TCRdb remains unchecked. This CDR3 contains 16 residues. Germline V CDR1 and CDR2: MGHRA, YSYEKL. The CDR3 sequence is CASSRPPEGQGGGYTF.

The chain is built from TRBV5-1 and TRBJ2-1; absent DNA, TCRdb's TRBD1 call cannot be checked. Germline CDR1 and CDR2: SGHRS and YFSETQ. The CDR3 runs to 16 residues. The CDR3 sequence: CASSLVGTGYGNEQFF.

This chain uses TRBV7-9 with TRBJ1-2. Germline V gives CDR1 SEHNR, CDR2 FQNEAQ (reference sequence). The CDR3 loop spans 16 amino acids. The CDR3 protein is CASSSRNLVANYGYTF.

V gene TRBV20-1 combines with J gene TRBJ2-1; TCRdb's D gene call, TRBD2, goes unchecked for lack of DNA. This CDR3 contains 15 residues. Germline V lookup: CDR1 DFQATT, CDR2 SNEGSKA (reference sequence). CDR3 region: CSARRTSGSGNEQFF.

The V call is TRBV3-1, the J call TRBJ1-6. Per the germline V gene, CDR1 is LGHDT and CDR2 is YNNKEL (reference sequence). The CDR3 spans 13 residues. Here the CDR3 reads CASSQDPAAPLHF.

The chain has TRBV28 and TRBJ1-2; with no DNA, the TCRdb D assignment of TRBD1 cannot be verified. The CDR3 consists of 13 residues. Germline-derived CDR1 and CDR2 are MDHEN and SYDVKM. The CDR3 here is CASSLGAPKGYTF.